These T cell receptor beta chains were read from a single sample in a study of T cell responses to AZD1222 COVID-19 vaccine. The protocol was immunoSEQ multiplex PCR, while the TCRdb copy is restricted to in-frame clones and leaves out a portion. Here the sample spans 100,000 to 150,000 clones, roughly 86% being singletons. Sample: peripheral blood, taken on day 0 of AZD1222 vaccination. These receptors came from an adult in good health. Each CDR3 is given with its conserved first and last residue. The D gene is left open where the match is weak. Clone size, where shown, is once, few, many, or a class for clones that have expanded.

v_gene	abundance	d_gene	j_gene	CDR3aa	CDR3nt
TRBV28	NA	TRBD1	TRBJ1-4	CASSHQGGQYGEKLFF	TGTGCCAGCAGTCACCAGGGGGGCCAGTACGGTGAAAAACTGTTTTTT
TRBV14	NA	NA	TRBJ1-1	CASSQSGEAGRGVWDTEAFF	TGTGCCAGCAGCCAATCTGGTGAGGCAGGGAGAGGGGTGTGGGACACTGAAGCTTTCTTT
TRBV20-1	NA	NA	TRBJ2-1	CSATGGGQFF	TGCAGTGCTACAGGGGGGGGGCAGTTCTTC
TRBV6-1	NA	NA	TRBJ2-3	CASSDQTAAGLTDTQYF	TGTGCCAGCAGTGACCAAACAGCGGCGGGCCTCACAGATACGCAGTATTTT
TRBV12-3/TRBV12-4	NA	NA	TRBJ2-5	CASSQLEQETQYF	TGTGCCAGCAGTCAACTAGAGCAAGAGACCCAGTACTTC
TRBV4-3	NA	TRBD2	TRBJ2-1	CASSQDGETGGPLNEQFF	TGCGCCAGCAGCCAAGATGGGGAGACGGGAGGGCCGCTGAATGAGCAGTTCTTC
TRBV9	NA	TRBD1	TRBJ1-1	CASSTGQGQYTEAFF	TGTGCCAGCAGCACCGGACAGGGACAGTACACTGAAGCTTTCTTT
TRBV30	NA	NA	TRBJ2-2	CAWSVSGAGELFF	TGTGCCTGGAGTGTTTCGGGTGCCGGGGAGCTGTTTTTT
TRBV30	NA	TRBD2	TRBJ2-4	CAWAGGGAKNIQYF	TGTGCCTGGGCCGGCGGGGGGGCCAAAAACATTCAGTACTTC
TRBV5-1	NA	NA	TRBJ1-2	CASSLGGDYGYTF	TGCGCCAGCAGCTTGGGAGGTGACTATGGCTACACCTTC
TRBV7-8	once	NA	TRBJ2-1	CASSPSPYNEQFF	TGTGCCAGCAGCCCGTCGCCCTACAATGAGCAGTTCTTC
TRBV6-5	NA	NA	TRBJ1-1	CASSRLGERTEAFF	TGTGCCAGCAGTAGGCTTGGTGAGCGGACTGAAGCTTTCTTT
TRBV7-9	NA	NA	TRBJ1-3	CASSWGQDTIYF	TGTGCCAGCAGCTGGGGGCAAGACACCATATATTTT
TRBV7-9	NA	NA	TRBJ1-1	CASSFGGQGAFF	TGTGCCAGCAGCTTCGGGGGGCAGGGGGCTTTCTTT
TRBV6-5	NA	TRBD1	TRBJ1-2	CASSFGTVSYTF	TGTGCCAGCAGTTTCGGGACAGTCTCCTACACCTTC
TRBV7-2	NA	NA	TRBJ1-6	CASSLGHLLGSPLHF	TGTGCCAGCAGCTTAGGACATCTCCTGGGCTCACCCCTCCACTTT
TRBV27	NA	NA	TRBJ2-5	CASSQQVEETQYF	TGTGCCAGCAGCCAACAGGTCGAAGAGACCCAGTACTTC
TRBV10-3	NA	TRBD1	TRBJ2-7	CAISESGWGTGFVEQYF	TGTGCCATCAGTGAGTCGGGGTGGGGGACAGGGTTCGTGGAGCAGTACTTC
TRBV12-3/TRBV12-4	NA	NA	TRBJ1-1	CASSLWGEKGAFF	TGTGCCAGCAGTTTATGGGGGGAAAAAGGCGCTTTCTTT
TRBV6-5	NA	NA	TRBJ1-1	CASRRIAEAFF	TGTGCCAGCAGGCGTATCGCTGAAGCTTTCTTT
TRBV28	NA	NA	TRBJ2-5	CASSNQETQYF	TGTGCCAGCAGTAACCAAGAGACCCAGTACTTC
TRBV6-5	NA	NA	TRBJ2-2	CASSGRTGELFF	TGTGCCAGCAGCGGCCGGACCGGGGAGCTGTTTTTT
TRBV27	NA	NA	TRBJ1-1	CASSLSSDTEAFF	TGTGCCAGCAGTTTATCGTCTGACACTGAAGCTTTCTTT
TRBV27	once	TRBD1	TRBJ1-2	CASSLSLGTGSYGYTF	TGTGCCAGCAGTTTATCCCTCGGGACAGGGTCCTATGGCTACACCTTC
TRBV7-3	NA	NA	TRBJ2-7	CASSVTDSYEQYF	TGTGCCAGCAGCGTGACAGACTCCTACGAGCAGTACTTC
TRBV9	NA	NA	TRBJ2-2	CASSPTRDYRGGGELFF	TGTGCCAGCAGCCCTACGAGGGACTACAGAGGGGGCGGGGAGCTGTTTTTT
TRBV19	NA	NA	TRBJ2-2	CASSMGGNTGELFF	TGTGCCAGTAGTATGGGAGGGAACACCGGGGAGCTGTTTTTT
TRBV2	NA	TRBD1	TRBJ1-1	CASSDPGQGARGNTEAFF	TGTGCCAGCAGCGACCCTGGACAGGGGGCGAGGGGGAACACTGAAGCTTTCTTT
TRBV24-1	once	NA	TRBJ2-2	CATSPGPSDNTGELFF	TGTGCCACCAGTCCCGGGCCATCAGACAACACCGGGGAGCTGTTTTTT
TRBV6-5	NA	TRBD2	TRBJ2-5	CASSPASGSETQYF	TGTGCCAGCAGCCCGGCTAGCGGGTCAGAGACCCAGTACTTC
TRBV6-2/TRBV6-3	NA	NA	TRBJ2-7	CASSYSPYEQYF	TGTGCCAGCAGTTACTCGCCCTACGAGCAGTACTTC
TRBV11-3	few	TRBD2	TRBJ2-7	CASFFGAGDYEQYF	TGTGCCAGCTTTTTTGGGGCGGGGGACTACGAGCAGTACTTC
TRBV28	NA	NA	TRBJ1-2	CASSFPRAGYTF	TGTGCCAGCAGTTTCCCCAGGGCAGGCTACACCTTC
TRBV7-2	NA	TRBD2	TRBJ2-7	CASSAGTSGSIAYEQYF	TGTGCCAGCAGCGCAGGGACTAGCGGGAGTATAGCCTACGAGCAGTACTTC
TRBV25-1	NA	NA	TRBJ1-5	CASSETVGNQPQHF	TGTGCCAGCAGTGAAACGGTTGGCAATCAGCCCCAGCATTTT
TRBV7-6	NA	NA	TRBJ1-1	CASSRDGGMNTEAFF	TGTGCCAGCAGCAGGGATGGGGGTATGAACACTGAAGCTTTCTTT
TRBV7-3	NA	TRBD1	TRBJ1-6	CASSSQGADASPLHF	TGTGCCAGCAGCTCACAGGGGGCGGACGCTTCACCCCTCCACTTT
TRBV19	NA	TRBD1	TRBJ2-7	CASSIGTGDYEQYF	TGTGCCAGTAGTATCGGGACAGGGGACTACGAGCAGTACTTC
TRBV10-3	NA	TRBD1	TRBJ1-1	CAISGALGTALDTEAFF	TGTGCCATCAGTGGCGCTCTCGGGACAGCCTTAGATACTGAAGCTTTCTTT
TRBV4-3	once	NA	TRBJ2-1	CASSQGNNNEQFF	TGCGCCAGCAGCCAAGGGAACAACAATGAGCAGTTCTTC
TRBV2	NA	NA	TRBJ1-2	CASRWSGGRGYGYTF	TGTGCCAGCAGATGGAGCGGGGGAAGAGGCTATGGCTACACCTTC
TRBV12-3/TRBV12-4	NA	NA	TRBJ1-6	CASRRGHNSPLHF	TGTGCCAGCAGGAGGGGCCATAATTCACCCCTCCACTTT
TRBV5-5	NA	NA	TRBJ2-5	CASSLDGETQYF	TGTGCCAGCAGCTTGGACGGGGAGACCCAGTACTTC
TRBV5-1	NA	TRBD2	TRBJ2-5	CASSIGLAGGLETQYF	TGCGCCAGCAGCATTGGCCTAGCGGGGGGCTTAGAGACCCAGTACTTC
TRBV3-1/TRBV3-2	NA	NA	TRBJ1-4	CASSLRLGGREKLFF	TGTGCCAGCAGCCTCCGACTGGGGGGGCGGGAAAAACTGTTTTTT
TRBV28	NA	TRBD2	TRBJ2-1	CASILAGGPDNEQFF	TGTGCCAGCATCCTAGCGGGAGGGCCTGACAATGAGCAGTTCTTC
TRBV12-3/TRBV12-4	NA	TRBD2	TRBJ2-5	CASSFAGEETQYF	TGTGCCAGCAGTTTCGCGGGGGAAGAGACCCAGTACTTC
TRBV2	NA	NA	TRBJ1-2	CASSPQGGYGYTF	TGTGCCAGCAGTCCCCAGGGAGGCTATGGCTACACCTTC
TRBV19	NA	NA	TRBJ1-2	CASSAGRGYGYTF	TGTGCCAGTAGTGCGGGTCGAGGCTATGGCTACACCTTC
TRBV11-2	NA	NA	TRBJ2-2	CASSLVRPPSGELFF	TGTGCCAGCAGCTTAGTGCGGCCCCCTTCCGGGGAGCTGTTTTTT
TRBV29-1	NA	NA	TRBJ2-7	CSVLDTLGPYEQYF	TGCAGCGTGCTGGACACCCTGGGCCCCTACGAGCAGTACTTC
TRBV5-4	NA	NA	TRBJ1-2	CASSLAKGEDYGYTF	TGTGCCAGCAGCTTGGCCAAAGGGGAAGACTATGGCTACACCTTC